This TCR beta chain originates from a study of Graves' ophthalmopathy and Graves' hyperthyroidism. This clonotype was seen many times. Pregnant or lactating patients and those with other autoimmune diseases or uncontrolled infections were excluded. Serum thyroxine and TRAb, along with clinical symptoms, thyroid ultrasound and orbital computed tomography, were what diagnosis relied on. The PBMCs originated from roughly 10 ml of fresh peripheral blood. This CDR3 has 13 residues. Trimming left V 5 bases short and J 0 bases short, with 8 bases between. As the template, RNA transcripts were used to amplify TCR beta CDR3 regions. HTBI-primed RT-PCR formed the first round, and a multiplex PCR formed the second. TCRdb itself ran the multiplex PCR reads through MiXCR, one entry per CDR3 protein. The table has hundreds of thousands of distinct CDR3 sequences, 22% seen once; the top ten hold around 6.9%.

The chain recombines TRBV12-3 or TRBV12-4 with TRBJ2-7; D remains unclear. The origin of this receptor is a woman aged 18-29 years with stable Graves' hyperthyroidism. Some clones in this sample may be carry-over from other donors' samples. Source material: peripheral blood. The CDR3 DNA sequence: TGTGCCAGCAGTCTCACAGTCTCCTACGAGCAGTACTTC. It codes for CASSLTVSYEQYF.